These 10 T cell receptor beta chains share one sample of origin, sequenced in a study of a mutant IDH1 vaccine in newly diagnosed glioma. The time point denotes: week 5, during vaccination. In the vaccine, a single dose held 300 ug of the mutant IDH1 20-mer peptide, along with topical imiquimod. Their specific antigens are unknown. TCRdb keeps only in-frame clones here, not all; method: immunoSEQ multiplex PCR. The repertoire includes roughly 34,000 clones, 45% to 70% of them detected once, and approximately 9.9% sits in the top ten. Sequenced material: PBMCs, taken from a glioma patient whose treatment included an IDH1 peptide vaccine. The receptor set was obtained from a woman between 18 and 30 years old with glioma.

A few counts support this clone. This chain uses TRBV14 with TRBJ1-1; D not certain. The germline V gene has CDR1 SGHDN and CDR2 FVKESK. Deletions cut 4 bases from V and 3 bases from J, with 9 bases between. CDR3 length: 13 amino acids. The CDR3 DNA follows: TGTGCCAGCAGCCCCCAGGCGGACACTGAAGCTTTCTTT. It specifies CASSPQADTEAFF.

The chain carries TRBV6-1 and TRBJ1-2; the match to TRBD1 covers 7 bases. V shed 3 bases, J shed 4 bases, and the junction held 8 bases outside the gene matches. Germline V gene data show CDR1 as MNHNS and CDR2 as SASEGT. This CDR3 spans 15 amino acids. The CDR3 is CASSDTGALSYGYTF. For the CDR3, the DNA is TGTGCCAGCAGTGATACAGGGGCCCTTTCCTATGGCTACACCTTC.

This clone was detected a few times. The chain recombines TRBV28 with TRBJ1-2, with a weak D call TRBD1 (6 bases). The CDR3 is 16 residues long. V was clipped by 6 bases and J by 4 bases, with 21 bases between them. Germline V gene lookup returns CDR1 MDHEN and CDR2 SYDVKM. The CDR3 nucleotides read TGTGCCAGCAGCACCCCCCAGGGGAGGCTGGGCTATGGCTACACCTTC. Protein sequence: CASSTPQGRLGYGYTF.

The rearrangement joins TRBV27 to TRBJ1-6; D is unclear. V was trimmed by 4 bases and J by 6 bases, leaving 10 bases between them. Germline V gives CDR1 MNHEY, CDR2 SMNVEV (reference sequence). The CDR3 runs to 14 residues. The CDR3 nucleotides are TGTGCCAGCAGTTGGAACGGTAGTAATTCACCCCTCCACTTT. Protein: CASSWNGSNSPLHF.

V gene TRBV9 combines with J gene TRBJ2-7; D not certain. Trimming pared 0 bases from V and 5 bases from J, leaving 18 bases between. In germline, CDR1 is SGDLS, CDR2 YYNGEE. The CDR3 is made up of 16 amino acids. The CDR3 spells CASSVGPALTHHEQYF. In DNA, the CDR3 is TGTGCCAGCAGCGTAGGTCCAGCCTTAACCCACCACGAGCAGTACTTC. The complete variable domain, with remaining parts taken from reference TRBV9 and TRBJ2-7, reads DSGVTQTPKHLITATGQRVTLRCSPRSGDLSVYWYQQSLDQGLQFLIQYYNGEERAKGNILERFSAQQFPDLHSELNLSSLELGDSALYFCASSVGPALTHHEQYFGPGTRLTVT.

The CDR3 bases are TGTGCCTGGCGCCAAAGCTCCTACAATGAGCAGTTCTTC. It specifies CAWRQSSYNEQFF. This rearrangement joins TRBV30 to TRBJ2-1; unclear D gene. CDR3 length: 13 amino acids. V dropped 5 bases and J dropped 0 bases, with 8 bases sitting between them. Looked up from germline, CDR1 is GTSNPN and CDR2 is SVGIG (reference sequence). The complete variable domain, with remaining parts taken from reference TRBV30 and TRBJ2-1, reads SQTIHQWPATLVQPVGSPLSLECTVEGTSNPNLYWYRQAAGRGLQLLFYSVGIGQISSEVPQNLSASRPQDRQFILSSKKLLLSDSGFYLCAWRQSSYNEQFFGPGTRLTVL.

This chain uses TRBV10-3 with TRBJ1-1, with D possibly TRBD1 on 5 matching bases. This CDR3 has 12 residues. Trimming stripped 1 base from V and 12 bases from J, with 12 bases between. Germline V gene lookup returns CDR1 ENHRY and CDR2 SYGVKD. As DNA, the CDR3 is TGTGCCATCAGTGAGTTGGGGCGCCCATCTTTCTTT. Encoded protein: CAISELGRPSFF.

In this sample, this clone turned up once. CDR3 residues: CASSEWGTNYGYTF. The CDR3 bases are TGTGCCAGTAGTGAGTGGGGCACCAACTATGGCTACACCTTC. This chain links TRBV19 with TRBJ1-2, with D perhaps matching TRBD1 (5 bases). This CDR3 region has 14 residues. V lost 5 bases, J lost 2 bases, and 12 bases lay in between. CDR1 is LNHDA, CDR2 SQIVND, per germline (reference sequence).

V gene TRBV2 combines with J gene TRBJ1-6; unclear D gene. Germline V gene data show CDR1 as SNHLY and CDR2 as FYNNEI. Trimming pared 7 bases from V and 10 bases from J, leaving 14 bases between. The length of the CDR3 is 13 residues. DNA of the CDR3: TGTGCCAGCACTCCCTCGGGGAAATCACCCCTCCACTTT. Its protein product is CASTPSGKSPLHF.

In its sample, this clone was seen a few times. The chain has TRBV5-1 and TRBJ1-2, with D perhaps TRBD1 (5 bases). Per germline, CDR1 SGHRS and CDR2 YFSETQ. CDR3 size: 13 residues. V lost 4 bases and J 8 bases, leaving 15 bases between the germline ends. The CDR3 DNA follows: TGCGCCAGCAGCCTTATAGGGAGGGACGGCTACACCTTC. Translated: CASSLIGRDGYTF.